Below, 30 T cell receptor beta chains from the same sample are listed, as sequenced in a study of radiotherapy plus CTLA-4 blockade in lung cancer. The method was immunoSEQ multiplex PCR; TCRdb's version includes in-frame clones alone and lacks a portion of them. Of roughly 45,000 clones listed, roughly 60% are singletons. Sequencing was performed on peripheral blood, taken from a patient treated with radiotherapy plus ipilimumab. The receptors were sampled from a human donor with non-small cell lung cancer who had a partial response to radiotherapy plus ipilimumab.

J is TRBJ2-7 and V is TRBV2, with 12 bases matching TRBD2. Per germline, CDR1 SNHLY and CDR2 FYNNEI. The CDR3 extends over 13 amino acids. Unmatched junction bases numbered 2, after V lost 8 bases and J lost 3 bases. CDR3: CASSGLAGYEQYF. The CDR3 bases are TGTGCCAGCTCGGGACTAGCGGGCTACGAGCAGTACTTC.

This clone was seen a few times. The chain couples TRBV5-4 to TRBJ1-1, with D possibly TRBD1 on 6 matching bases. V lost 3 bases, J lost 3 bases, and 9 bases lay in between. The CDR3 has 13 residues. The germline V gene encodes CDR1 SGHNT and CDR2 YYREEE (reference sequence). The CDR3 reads CASSWGHDTEAFF. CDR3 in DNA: TGTGCCAGCAGCTGGGGACACGACACTGAAGCTTTCTTT.

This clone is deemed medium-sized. CDR3 DNA sequence: TGTGCCAGCCAACAGGGAATGCGGACTGAAGCTTTCTTT. Protein product: CASQQGMRTEAFF. The J gene is TRBJ1-1, the V gene TRBV2; maybe TRBD1 (6 bases). There are 13 residues in the CDR3. The V end lost 8 bases, the J end lost 5 bases, and 15 bases lay between the germline ends. CDR1 and CDR2 from the germline V gene are SNHLY and FYNNEI.

The CDR3 sequence is CATSRDGWDSLNTEAFF. CDR3 nucleotide sequence: TGTGCCACCAGCAGAGATGGGTGGGACAGCCTTAACACTGAAGCTTTCTTT. The chain joins TRBV15 to TRBJ1-1, with TRBD1 matching over 7 bases. Unmatched junction bases numbered 9, after V lost 0 bases and J lost 2 bases. Germline loops: CDR1 LNHNV, CDR2 YYDKDF (reference sequence). The CDR3 is made up of 17 amino acids.

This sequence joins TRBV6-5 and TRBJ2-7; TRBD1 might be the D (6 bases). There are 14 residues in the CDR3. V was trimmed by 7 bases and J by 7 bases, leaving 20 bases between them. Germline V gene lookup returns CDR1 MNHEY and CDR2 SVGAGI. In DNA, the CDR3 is TGTGCCAGCACCTCCCTTGGGGGCCTCGGGGAGCAGTACTTC. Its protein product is CASTSLGGLGEQYF.

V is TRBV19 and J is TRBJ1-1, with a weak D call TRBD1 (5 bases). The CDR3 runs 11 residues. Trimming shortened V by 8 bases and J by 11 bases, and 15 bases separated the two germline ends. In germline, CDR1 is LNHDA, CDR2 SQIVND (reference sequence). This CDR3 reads CASRTGFRAFF. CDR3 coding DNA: TGTGCCAGTCGAACAGGATTTAGGGCTTTCTTT.

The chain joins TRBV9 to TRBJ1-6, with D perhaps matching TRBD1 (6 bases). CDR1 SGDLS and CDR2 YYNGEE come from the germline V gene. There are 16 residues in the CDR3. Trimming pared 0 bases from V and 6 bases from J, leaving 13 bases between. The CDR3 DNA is TGTGCCAGCAGCGTAGCTGGGGGGGCGCTTAATTCACCCCTCCACTTT. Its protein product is CASSVAGGALNSPLHF.

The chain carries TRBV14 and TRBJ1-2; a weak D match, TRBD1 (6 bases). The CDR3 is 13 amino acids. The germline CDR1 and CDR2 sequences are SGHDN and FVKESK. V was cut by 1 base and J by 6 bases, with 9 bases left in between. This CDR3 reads CASSQAGVHGYTF. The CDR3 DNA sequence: TGTGCCAGCAGCCAAGCAGGGGTGCATGGCTACACCTTC.

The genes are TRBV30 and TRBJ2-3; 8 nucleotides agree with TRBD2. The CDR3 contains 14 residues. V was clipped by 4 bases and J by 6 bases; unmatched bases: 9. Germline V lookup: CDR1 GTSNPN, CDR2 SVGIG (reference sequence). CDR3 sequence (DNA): TGTGCCTGGAACCCTAGCGGGTTTTGGGATACGCAGTATTTT. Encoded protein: CAWNPSGFWDTQYF.

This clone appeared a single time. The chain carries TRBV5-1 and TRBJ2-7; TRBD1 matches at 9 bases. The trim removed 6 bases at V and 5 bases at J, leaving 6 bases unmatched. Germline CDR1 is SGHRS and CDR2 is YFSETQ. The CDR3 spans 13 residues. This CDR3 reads CASMGQGLDEQYF. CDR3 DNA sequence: TGCGCCAGCATGGGACAGGGCCTCGACGAGCAGTACTTC. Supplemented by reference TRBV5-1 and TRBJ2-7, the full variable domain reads KAGVTQTPRYLIKTRGQQVTLSCSPISGHRSVSWYQQTPGQGLQFLFEYFSETQRNKGNFPGRFSGRQFSNSRSEMNVSTLELGDSALYLCASMGQGLDEQYFGPGTRLTVT.

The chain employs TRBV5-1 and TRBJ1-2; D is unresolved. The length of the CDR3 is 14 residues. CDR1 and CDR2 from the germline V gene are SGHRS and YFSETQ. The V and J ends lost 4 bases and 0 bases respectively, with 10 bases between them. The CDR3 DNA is TGCGCCAGCAGCCCCGGGGTAGCTAACTATGGCTACACCTTC. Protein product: CASSPGVANYGYTF. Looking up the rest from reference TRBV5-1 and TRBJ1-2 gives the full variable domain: KAGVTQTPRYLIKTRGQQVTLSCSPISGHRSVSWYQQTPGQGLQFLFEYFSETQRNKGNFPGRFSGRQFSNSRSEMNVSTLELGDSALYLCASSPGVANYGYTFGSGTRLTVV.

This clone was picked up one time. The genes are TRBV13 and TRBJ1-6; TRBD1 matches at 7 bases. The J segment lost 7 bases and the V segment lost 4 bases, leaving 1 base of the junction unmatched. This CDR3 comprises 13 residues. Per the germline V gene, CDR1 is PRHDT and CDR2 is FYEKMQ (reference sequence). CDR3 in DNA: TGTGCCAGCAGCTGGACAGGCAATTCACCCCTCCACTTT. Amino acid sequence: CASSWTGNSPLHF.

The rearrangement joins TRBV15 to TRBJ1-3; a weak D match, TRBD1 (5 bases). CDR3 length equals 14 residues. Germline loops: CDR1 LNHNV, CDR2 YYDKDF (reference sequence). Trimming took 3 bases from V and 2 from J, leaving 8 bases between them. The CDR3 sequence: CATSRTDAGNTIYF. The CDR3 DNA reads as TGTGCCACCAGCAGGACAGATGCTGGAAACACCATATATTTT.

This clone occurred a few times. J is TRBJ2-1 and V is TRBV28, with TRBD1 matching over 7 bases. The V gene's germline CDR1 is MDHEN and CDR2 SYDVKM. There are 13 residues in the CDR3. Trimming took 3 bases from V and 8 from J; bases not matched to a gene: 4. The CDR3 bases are TGTGCCAGCAGTTTGACAGGGCGAGATGAGCAGTTCTTC. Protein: CASSLTGRDEQFF.

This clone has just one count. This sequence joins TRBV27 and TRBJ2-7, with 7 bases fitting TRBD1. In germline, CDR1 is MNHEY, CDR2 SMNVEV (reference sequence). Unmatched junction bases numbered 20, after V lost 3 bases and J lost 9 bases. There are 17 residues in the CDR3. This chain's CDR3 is CASSFVGEGAGTFGQYF. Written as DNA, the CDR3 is TGTGCCAGCAGTTTTGTAGGAGAGGGGGCTGGAACCTTCGGGCAGTACTTC.

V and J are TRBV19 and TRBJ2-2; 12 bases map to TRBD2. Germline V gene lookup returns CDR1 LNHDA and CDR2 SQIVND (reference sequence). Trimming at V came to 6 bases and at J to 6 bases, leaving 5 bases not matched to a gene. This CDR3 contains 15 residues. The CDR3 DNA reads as TGTGCCAGTAGACCGACTAGCGGGAGCTCCGGGGAGCTGTTTTTT. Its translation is CASRPTSGSSGELFF.

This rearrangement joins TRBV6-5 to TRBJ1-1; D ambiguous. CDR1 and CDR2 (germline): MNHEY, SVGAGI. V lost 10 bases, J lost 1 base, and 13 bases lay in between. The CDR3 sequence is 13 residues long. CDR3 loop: CATGKWTNTEAFF. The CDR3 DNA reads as TGTGCCACCGGGAAGTGGACGAACACTGAAGCTTTCTTT.

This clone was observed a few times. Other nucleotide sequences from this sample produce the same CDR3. DNA for the CDR3: TGTGCCAGCAGCTCCTCGTCCACAGATACGCAGTATTTT. This translates into CASSSSSTDTQYF. The J gene is TRBJ2-3, the V gene TRBV7-3; D ambiguous. Germline V gives CDR1 SGHTA, CDR2 FQGTGA. The CDR3 extends over 13 amino acids. Trimming took off 4 bases at V and 2 bases at J, with 7 bases between the two ends.

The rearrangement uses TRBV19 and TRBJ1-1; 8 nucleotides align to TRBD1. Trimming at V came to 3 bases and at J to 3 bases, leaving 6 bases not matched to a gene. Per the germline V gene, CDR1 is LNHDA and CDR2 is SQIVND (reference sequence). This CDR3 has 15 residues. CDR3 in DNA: TGTGCCAGTAGTATCAGGGGGCGCGGGGACACTGAAGCTTTCTTT. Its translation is CASSIRGRGDTEAFF.

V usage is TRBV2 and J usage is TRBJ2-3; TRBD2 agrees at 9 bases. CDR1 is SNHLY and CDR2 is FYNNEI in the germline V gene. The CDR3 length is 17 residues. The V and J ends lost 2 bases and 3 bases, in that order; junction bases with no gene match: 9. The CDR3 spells CASSEFPSGLATDTQYF. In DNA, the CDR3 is TGTGCCAGCAGTGAATTCCCCTCAGGACTAGCGACAGATACGCAGTATTTT.

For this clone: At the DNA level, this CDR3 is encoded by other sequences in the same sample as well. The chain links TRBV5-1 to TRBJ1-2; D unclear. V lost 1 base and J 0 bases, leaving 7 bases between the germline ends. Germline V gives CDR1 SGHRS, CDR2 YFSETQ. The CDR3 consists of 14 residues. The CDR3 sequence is CASSLTEANYGYTF. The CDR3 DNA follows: TGCGCCAGCAGCTTGACAGAAGCTAACTATGGCTACACCTTC.

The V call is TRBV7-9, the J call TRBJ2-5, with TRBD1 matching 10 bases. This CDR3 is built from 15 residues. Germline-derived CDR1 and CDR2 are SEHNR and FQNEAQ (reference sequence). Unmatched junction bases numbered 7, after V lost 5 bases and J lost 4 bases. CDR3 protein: CASSAGTGVRETQYF. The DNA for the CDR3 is TGTGCCAGCAGCGCCGGGACAGGGGTACGAGAGACCCAGTACTTC.

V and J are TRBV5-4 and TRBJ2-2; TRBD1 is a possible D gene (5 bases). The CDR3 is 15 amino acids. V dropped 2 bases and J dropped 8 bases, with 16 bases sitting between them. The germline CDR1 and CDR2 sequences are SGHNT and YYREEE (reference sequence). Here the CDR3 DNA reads TGTGCCAGCAGCTTCACCGCAGGGATTTATGGGGAGCTGTTTTTT. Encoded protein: CASSFTAGIYGELFF.

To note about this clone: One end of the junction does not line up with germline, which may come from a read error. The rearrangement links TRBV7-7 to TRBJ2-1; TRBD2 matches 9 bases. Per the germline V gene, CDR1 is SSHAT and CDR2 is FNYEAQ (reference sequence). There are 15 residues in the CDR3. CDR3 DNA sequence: TGTGCTAGCAGCTTAGTAGCGGGAGACAGCAATGAGCAGTTCTTC. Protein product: CASSLVAGDSNEQFF. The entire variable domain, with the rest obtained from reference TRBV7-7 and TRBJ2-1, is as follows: GAGVSQSPRYKVTKRGQDVTLRCDPISSHATLYWYQQALGQGPEFLTYFNYEAQPDKSGLPSDRFSAERPEGSISTLTIQRTEQRDSAMYRCASSLVAGDSNEQFFGPGTRLTVL.

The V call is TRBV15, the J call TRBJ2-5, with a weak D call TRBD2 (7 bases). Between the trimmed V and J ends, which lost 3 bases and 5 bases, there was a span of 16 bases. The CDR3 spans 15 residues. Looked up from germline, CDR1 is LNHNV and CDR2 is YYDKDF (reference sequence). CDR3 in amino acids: CATSRGRGGRETQYF. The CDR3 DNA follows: TGTGCCACCAGCAGGGGGAGGGGGGGCCGGGAGACCCAGTACTTC. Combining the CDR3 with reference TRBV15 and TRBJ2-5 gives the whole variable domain DAMVIQNPRYQVTQFGKPVTLSCSQTLNHNVMYWYQQKSSQAPKLLFHYYDKDFNNEADTPDNFQSRRPNTSFCFLDIRSPGLGDTAMYLCATSRGRGGRETQYFGPGTRLLVL.

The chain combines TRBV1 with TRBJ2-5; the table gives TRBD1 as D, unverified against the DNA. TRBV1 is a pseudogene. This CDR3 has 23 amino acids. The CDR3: CTSSQGLPPPSLPGHRYQETQYF. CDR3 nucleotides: TGCACCAGCAGCCAAGGCCTGCCCCCCCCCAGCCTACCGGGACACCGGTACCAAGAGACCCAGTACTTC.

CDR3 bases: TGTGCCAGCAGCTTAGATCTGGGCGGGACTTACAATGAGCAGTTCTTC. Protein product: CASSLDLGGTYNEQFF. The V call is TRBV11-3, the J call TRBJ2-1; weak D call: TRBD2 (6 bases). The CDR3 is 16 amino acids. In germline, CDR1 is SGHNT, CDR2 YENEEA. Trimming stripped 0 bases from V and 4 bases from J, with 13 bases between.

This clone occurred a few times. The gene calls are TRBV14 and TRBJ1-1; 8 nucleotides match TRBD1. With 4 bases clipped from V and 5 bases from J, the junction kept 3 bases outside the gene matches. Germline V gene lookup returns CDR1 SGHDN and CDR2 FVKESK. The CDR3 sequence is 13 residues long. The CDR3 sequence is CASSPGGRTEAFF. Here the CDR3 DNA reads TGTGCCAGCAGCCCAGGGGGCCGGACTGAAGCTTTCTTT.

The CDR3 is CASTRDRDMNTEAFF. Here the CDR3 DNA reads TGTGCCAGCACCCGGGACAGGGACATGAACACTGAAGCTTTCTTT. The J gene is TRBJ1-1, the V gene TRBV6-1, with 9 nucleotides matching TRBD1. The germline V gene encodes CDR1 MNHNS and CDR2 SASEGT. V lost 7 bases and J lost 0; bases outside the gene matches: 6. This CDR3 is built from 15 residues.

CDR3 loop: CASSVGTGTSGGASTDTQYF. Here the CDR3 DNA reads TGTGCCAGCAGCGTAGGCACCGGGACTAGCGGGGGGGCAAGCACAGATACGCAGTATTTT. The chain couples TRBV9 to TRBJ2-3; 16 nucleotides agree with TRBD2. There are 20 residues in the CDR3. V gave up 0 bases and J gave up 0 bases; unmatched junction bases: 7. CDR1 and CDR2 from the germline V gene are SGDLS and YYNGEE.